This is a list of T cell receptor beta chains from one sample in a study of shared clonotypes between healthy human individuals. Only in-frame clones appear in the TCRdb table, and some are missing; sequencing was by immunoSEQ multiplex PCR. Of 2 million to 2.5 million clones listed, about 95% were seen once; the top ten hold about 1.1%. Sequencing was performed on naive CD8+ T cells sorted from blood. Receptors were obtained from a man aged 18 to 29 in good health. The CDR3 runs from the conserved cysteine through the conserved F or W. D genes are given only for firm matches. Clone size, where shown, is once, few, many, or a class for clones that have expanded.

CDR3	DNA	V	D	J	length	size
CASSLVSDNEQFF	TGTGCCAGCAGCTTGGTCAGCGACAATGAGCAGTTCTTC	TRBV5-6	-	TRBJ2-1	13	-
CASSLTWTGEGETQYF	TGTGCCAGCAGCTTAACTTGGACAGGGGAAGGGGAGACCCAGTACTTC	TRBV11-2	TRBD1	TRBJ2-5	16	once
CASSLAGQGKGYEQYF	TGTGCCAGCAGCTTGGCCGGACAGGGGAAAGGCTACGAGCAGTACTTC	TRBV5-6	TRBD1	TRBJ2-7	16	-
CASSLGQTAQETQYF	TGTGCCAGCAGCTTAGGGCAGACCGCCCAAGAGACCCAGTACTTC	TRBV7-9	-	TRBJ2-5	15	-
CATSSQGDAGPFF	TGTGCCACCAGCAGTCAGGGGGACGCTGGGCCTTTCTTT	TRBV15	TRBD1	TRBJ1-1	13	-
CASSFGGSYEQYF	TGTGCCAGCAGCTTCGGGGGAAGCTACGAGCAGTACTTC	TRBV11-2	-	TRBJ2-7	13	-
CASSFQKVHEQFF	TGTGCCAGCAGCTTTCAAAAGGTCCATGAGCAGTTCTTC	TRBV7-9	-	TRBJ2-1	13	-
CASNTYSSYNEQFF	TGCGCCAGCAATACCTACAGCTCCTACAATGAGCAGTTCTTC	TRBV10-2	-	TRBJ2-1	14	-
CASSVGSAGAIYEQYF	TGTGCCAGCAGCGTAGGGTCTGCGGGGGCGATCTACGAGCAGTACTTC	TRBV9	-	TRBJ2-7	16	-
CASSDDGGAYEQYF	TGCGCCAGCAGTGACGACGGGGGGGCCTACGAGCAGTACTTC	TRBV10-2	TRBD2	TRBJ2-7	14	-
CASRLGVGHPNYGYTF	TGTGCCAGCAGATTGGGGGTCGGACATCCCAACTATGGCTACACCTTC	TRBV5-4	-	TRBJ1-2	16	-
CASGSGYEQYF	TGTGCCAGTGGGTCCGGCTACGAGCAGTACTTC	TRBV7-9	-	TRBJ2-7	11	-
CASSPQGEILGYEQYF	TGTGCCAGCAGCCCCCAGGGGGAAATATTGGGCTACGAGCAGTACTTC	TRBV7-8	TRBD1	TRBJ2-7	16	-
CASSVQGAFGMDTEAFF	TGTGCCAGCAGCGTACAGGGGGCTTTTGGGATGGACACTGAAGCTTTCTTT	TRBV9	TRBD1	TRBJ1-1	17	-
CASSYHPRVGSSPLHF	TGTGCCAGCAGTTACCACCCGAGGGTCGGGAGTTCACCCCTCCACTTT	TRBV6-5	-	TRBJ1-6	16	-
CASSLTRGNSYEQYF	TGTGCCAGCAGCTTAACAAGAGGAAACTCCTACGAGCAGTACTTC	TRBV13	-	TRBJ2-7	15	-
CASSRDPTLMGVYEQYF	TGTGCCAGCAGCCGGGATCCGACTCTTATGGGCGTCTACGAGCAGTACTTC	TRBV5-6	-	TRBJ2-7	17	-
CSVWPGETQYF	TGCAGCGTTTGGCCGGGAGAGACCCAGTACTTC	TRBV29-1	-	TRBJ2-5	11	-
CATSSGSGLSSYEQYF	TGTGCCACCAGCAGCGGATCGGGACTTAGCTCCTACGAGCAGTACTTC	TRBV15	-	TRBJ2-7	16	once
CASSQGLWQFF	TGCGCCAGCAGCCAGGGCTTGTGGCAGTTCTTC	TRBV4-3	-	TRBJ2-1	11	-
CASSQAPSDRVNYNEQFF	TGCGCCAGCAGCCAAGCCCCTTCCGACAGGGTGAACTACAATGAGCAGTTCTTC	TRBV4-3	TRBD1	TRBJ2-1	18	-
CASSDGTGAVEKLFF	TGTGCCAGCAGTGATGGGACAGGGGCGGTTGAAAAACTGTTTTTT	TRBV2	TRBD1	TRBJ1-4	15	-
CASSLGTTNEQFF	TGTGCCAGCAGCCTCGGGACTACAAATGAGCAGTTCTTC	TRBV11-3	TRBD2	TRBJ2-1	13	-
CASNTGSTGNTIYF	TGTGCCAGCAACACAGGGAGCACTGGAAACACCATATATTTT	TRBV9	-	TRBJ1-3	14	-
CASSLGYEQYF	TGCGCCAGCAGCTTGGGTTACGAGCAGTACTTC	TRBV5-1	-	TRBJ2-7	11	-
CASSRWGSSSYEQYF	TGTGCCAGCTCCCGCTGGGGGTCATCCTCCTACGAGCAGTACTTC	TRBV14	-	TRBJ2-7	15	-
CASSPKGQDNEQFF	TGCGCCAGCAGCCCCAAGGGGCAGGACAATGAGCAGTTCTTC	TRBV4-3	-	TRBJ2-1	14	-
CASSLALQDGSYGYTF	TGTGCCAGCAGCTTAGCGTTACAGGACGGAAGCTATGGCTACACCTTC	TRBV7-6	-	TRBJ1-2	16	-
CASSLSVGTSSEQYF	TGTGCTAGCAGCTTATCCGTGGGGACTAGCAGCGAGCAGTACTTC	TRBV7-7	TRBD2	TRBJ2-7	15	-
CASRTGTGQETQYF	TGTGCCAGCAGGACCGGGACTGGCCAAGAGACCCAGTACTTC	TRBV13	-	TRBJ2-5	14	once
CASSSTTSGKNEQYF	TGTGCCAGCAGCTCTACGACTAGCGGGAAGAACGAGCAGTACTTC	TRBV5-4	TRBD2	TRBJ2-7	15	-
CASSELGPDNSPLHF	TGTGCCAGCAGTGAACTTGGGCCTGACAATTCACCCCTCCACTTT	TRBV2	-	TRBJ1-6	15	-
CASSQASGATGELFF	TGCGCCAGCAGCCAGGCCTCCGGGGCCACCGGGGAGCTGTTTTTT	TRBV4-1	-	TRBJ2-2	15	once
CASSFGALGLGPNSGNTIYF	TGCGCCAGCAGCTTTGGGGCACTGGGGCTGGGTCCCAACTCTGGAAACACCATATATTTT	TRBV5-1	-	TRBJ1-3	20	-
CASSAASGTPNTEAFF	TGTGCCAGCAGCGCAGCTTCCGGGACACCGAACACTGAAGCTTTCTTT	TRBV7-9	-	TRBJ1-1	16	-
CASSQDLGGQELNYEQYF	TGCGCCAGCAGCCAAGATCTTGGGGGGCAAGAGTTGAACTACGAGCAGTACTTC	TRBV4-3	-	TRBJ2-7	18	-